The 17 T cell receptor beta chains below come from one sample, sequenced in a study of neurological immune-mediated disorders. TCRdb re-called the 5' RACE reads through MiXCR, storing one row per CDR3 protein. The sample has some 60,000 distinct CDR3 sequences; 8.5% to 10% are singletons. Time point noted: longitudinal time-point 2. The sequenced sample was PBMCs. The receptors stem from a young man in good health.

This clonotype was counted at least ten times. J is TRBJ1-1 and V is TRBV28; D not certain. Germline lookup yields CDR1 MDHEN and CDR2 SYDVKM. The CDR3 extends over 12 amino acids. V lost 10 bases and J lost 0, with 9 bases in between. CDR3 region: CAIAEMNTEAFF. The CDR3 DNA sequence: TGTGCCATCGCCGAAATGAACACTGAAGCTTTCTTT.

This clonotype has ten or more counts. CDR3 region: CASSPGQGSDTQYF. The CDR3 coding sequence is TGCGCCAGCAGCCCGGGACAGGGATCAGATACGCAGTATTTT. This chain uses TRBV5-1 with TRBJ2-3; TRBD1 matches 9 bases. With V trimmed by 4 bases and J by 4 bases, 4 bases remained unmatched. The CDR3 totals 14 residues. Germline loops: CDR1 SGHRS, CDR2 YFSETQ.

This clonotype has a count of ten or more. The J gene is TRBJ2-7, the V gene TRBV10-3; D may be TRBD1 (5 bases). From germline, CDR1 is ENHRY and CDR2 SYGVKD. This CDR3 is built from 14 residues. The V end lost 0 bases, the J end lost 7 bases, and 13 bases lay between the germline ends. For the CDR3, the DNA is TGTGCCATCAGTGAGTCGAATGCAGGGTGGGAGCAGTACTTC. The encoded protein is CAISESNAGWEQYF.

This clonotype was detected many times. This chain connects TRBV3-1 to TRBJ2-5; 13 nucleotides line up with TRBD2. The length of the CDR3 is 18 residues. Germline assignment: CDR1 LGHDT and CDR2 YNNKEL (reference sequence). The trim removed 4 bases at V and 5 bases at J, leaving 13 bases unmatched. CDR3 bases: TGTGCCAGCAGCCCCGCCGGACTAGCGGGAGCATGGGCGGAGACCCAGTACTTC. It is translated as CASSPAGLAGAWAETQYF.

Remarks on this clonotype: Sequence at one end of the junction differs from germline and may be a read error. This rearrangement joins TRBV18 to TRBJ2-1; D uncertain. Looked up from germline, CDR1 is KGHSH and CDR2 is LQKENI. The CDR3 consists of 14 residues. CDR3 residues: CASSSPLDQDEQFF. The DNA of the CDR3 is TGTGCCAGCTCATCACCGCTAGACCAGGATGAGCAGTTCTTC.

This clonotype came up many times. The genes are TRBV6-1 and TRBJ2-1; 7 positions agree with TRBD2. This CDR3 has 15 residues. CDR1 is MNHNS and CDR2 is SASEGT in the germline V gene. V was clipped by 4 bases and J by 0 bases; unmatched bases: 3. CDR3 in DNA: TGTGCCAGCAGTGGGTCTAGCGGCTCCTACAATGAGCAGTTCTTC. It encodes CASSGSSGSYNEQFF.

In this sample, this clonotype turned up once. The V and J genes are TRBV18 and TRBJ2-2, with D unclear. The V gene lost 0 bases and the J gene lost 5 bases, with 4 bases spanning the gap. The CDR3 spans 13 residues. The germline CDR1 and CDR2 sequences are KGHSH and LQKENI. CDR3 loop: CASSPPRTGELFF. For the CDR3, the DNA is TGTGCCAGCTCACCACCCAGAACCGGGGAGCTGTTTTTT.

This clonotype was observed many times. V is TRBV20-1 and J is TRBJ2-5, with 8 bases that match TRBD2. Germline CDR1 DFQATT, CDR2 SNEGSKA (reference sequence). Losses at the gene ends were 0 bases for V and 5 bases for J; bases not matched to a gene: 5. The CDR3 consists of 14 residues. The CDR3 DNA reads as TGCAGTGCTAGAGATACGGGAGGGCGGGAGACCCAGTACTTC. It codes for CSARDTGGRETQYF.

This chain connects TRBV20-1 to TRBJ1-1; D ambiguous. Trimming stripped 0 bases from V and 7 bases from J, with 15 bases between. This CDR3 comprises 14 residues. Germline V CDR1 and CDR2: DFQATT, SNEGSKA (reference sequence). CDR3 sequence reads: CSARDLRSTDEAFF. CDR3 coding DNA: TGCAGTGCTAGAGATCTAAGGTCTACAGATGAAGCTTTCTTT.

This clonotype was counted at least ten times. The rearrangement uses TRBV2 and TRBJ1-3; D unclear. Germline lookup yields CDR1 SNHLY and CDR2 FYNNEI. The CDR3 loop spans 15 amino acids. Deletions cut 1 base from V and 3 bases from J, with 10 bases between. The CDR3 region is CASSEDADYGNTIYF. CDR3 nucleotides: TGTGCCAGCAGTGAAGATGCCGATTATGGAAACACCATATATTTT.

This clonotype was seen repeatedly, ten times or more. The chain combines TRBV20-1 with TRBJ2-3; the D gene is possibly TRBD1 (6 bases). Deletions cut 1 base from V and 3 bases from J, with 14 bases between. This CDR3 has 15 residues. Germline values: CDR1 DFQATT, CDR2 SNEGSKA (reference sequence). The CDR3 DNA sequence: TGCAGTGCTAGAGGGGGGCTCGCGCAAACAGATACGCAGTATTTT. It encodes CSARGGLAQTDTQYF.

V usage is TRBV10-1 and J usage is TRBJ2-1; 10 bases match TRBD1. The CDR3 spans 15 residues. V gave up 5 bases and J gave up 7 bases; unmatched junction bases: 8. Germline V gene data show CDR1 as WNHNN and CDR2 as SYGVQD (reference sequence). The CDR3 region is CASSTGQGEENEQFF. Here the CDR3 DNA reads TGCGCCAGCAGTACCGGACAGGGGGAAGAGAATGAGCAGTTCTTC.

At least ten counts were recorded for this clonotype. The V call is TRBV7-2, the J call TRBJ2-3, with 10 bases aligning to TRBD2. CDR3 size: 12 residues. J lost 11 bases, V lost 6 bases, and 5 bases had no gene match. Germline-derived CDR1 and CDR2 are SGHTA and FQGNSA. CDR3 sequence (DNA): TGTGCCAGCAGACAACTAGCGGGAAGGCAGTATTTT. This sequence encodes CASRQLAGRQYF.

The sample holds many counts of this clonotype. The V and J genes are TRBV29-1 and TRBJ2-6; 7 bases fit TRBD1. The germline gives CDR1 SQVTM, CDR2 ANQGSEA. Losses at the gene ends were 4 bases for V and 0 bases for J; bases not matched to a gene: 0. This CDR3 spans 14 amino acids. DNA for the CDR3: TGCAGCGTTGGGGACAGCTCTGGGGCCAACGTCCTGACTTTC. Its translation: CSVGDSSGANVLTF.

This clonotype was counted many times. This chain links TRBV12-3 or TRBV12-4 with TRBJ2-5, with no clear D. The CDR3 has 13 residues. The V end was cut by 3 bases, the J end by 7 bases, with 12 bases between. CDR3 sequence: CASSLDTAATQYF. The CDR3 DNA reads TGTGCCAGCAGTTTGGATACGGCGGCGACCCAGTACTTC.

V gene TRBV6-6 combines with J gene TRBJ2-1; 8 positions match TRBD2. This CDR3 region has 15 residues. Germline CDR1 reads MNHNY; CDR2 reads SVGAGI (reference sequence). Trimming took 2 bases from V and 4 from J; bases not matched to a gene: 4. CDR3 in DNA: TGTGCCAGCAGTTACCCCCCTAGCGGGTACAATGAGCAGTTCTTC. Translation gives CASSYPPSGYNEQFF.

At least ten counts were recorded for this clonotype. This chain connects TRBV7-2 to TRBJ2-7; 10 nucleotides align to TRBD1. Germline V gene sequence: CDR1 SGHTA, CDR2 FQGNSA. This CDR3 has 15 residues. V shed 5 bases, J shed 4 bases, and the junction held 8 bases outside the gene matches. In DNA, the CDR3 is TGTGCCAGCAGCGCCCAGACAGGGGGCCGGTACGAGCAGTACTTC. It yields the protein CASSAQTGGRYEQYF.